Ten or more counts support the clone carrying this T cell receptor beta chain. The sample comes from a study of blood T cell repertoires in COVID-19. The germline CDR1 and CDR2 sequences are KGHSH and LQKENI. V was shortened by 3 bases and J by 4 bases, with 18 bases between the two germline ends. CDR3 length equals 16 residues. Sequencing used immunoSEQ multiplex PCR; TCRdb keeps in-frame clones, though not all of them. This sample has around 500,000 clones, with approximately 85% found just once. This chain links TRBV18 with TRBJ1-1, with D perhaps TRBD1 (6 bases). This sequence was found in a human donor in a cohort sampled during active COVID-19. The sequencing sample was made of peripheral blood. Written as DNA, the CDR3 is TGTGCCAGCTCACCCCAGGGGACCGGGGGGATCACTGAAGCTTTCTTT. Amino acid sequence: CASSPQGTGGITEAFF.